This T cell receptor (beta chain) was retrieved from a study of patients and donors after allogeneic stem cell transplantation (dated by TCRdb to 2018 to 2020). Libraries were built with RT-PCR. These reads were obtained on a NextSeq 550. The raw public reads went through TCRdb reprocessing: fastp at Q25, MiXCR clone calling, in-frame beta chains kept. Entries that share a CDR3 protein sequence are merged under the most common genes and DNA. The table for this sample lists 150,000 to 200,000 distinct CDR3 sequences; 24% of them were counted only once. Roughly 27% of the sample belongs to the ten largest clones. This clonotype was observed at least ten times. The antigen this receptor binds is unknown. Within one base of it there is no much larger clone, and no base qualities were kept. V is pared back by 5 bases and J by 0 bases, with 14 bases lying between the germline termini. According to the germline V gene, CDR1 reads SGHRS and CDR2 reads YFSETQ. Including the terminal cysteine and phenylalanine, the CDR3 comprises 15 residues. Only the CDR3 part of the read is kept: 45 bases, read in frame from the first base.

The chain is made from TRBV5-1 and TRBJ1-2; the D segment could be TRBD1, given 5 matching bases. The TCR was taken from a human donor who was either an allogeneic HSCT recipient or a stem cell or donor lymphocyte infusion donor (not recorded which). It is not recorded whose cells these are; they may come from a transplant donor. The sample consisted of blood, either unsorted or a sorted T cell fraction (not recorded which). DNA sequence: TGCGCCAGCAGGACAGCCCTACCACCTAACTATGGCTACACCTTC. Its product reads: CASRTALPPNYGYTF.